The 22 T cell receptor beta chains in this list originate from one sample, sequenced in a study of cytomegalovirus exposure and HLA in healthy donors. Assay: immunoSEQ multiplex PCR; the TCRdb copy retains only in-frame clones and omits some. The sample yields 250,000 to 300,000 clones, 86% seen once. Sequencing input: PBMCs. Every receptor here comes from a woman in her late teens or twenties in good health and CMV-seronegative.

V usage is TRBV18 and J usage is TRBJ2-5; no reliable D call. Germline lookup yields CDR1 KGHSH and CDR2 LQKENI. CDR3 length: 15 amino acids. Trimming cost V 0 bases and J 0 bases, with 8 bases left between them. The CDR3 nucleotides read TGTGCCAGCTCACCACCCGTCGGTTACCAAGAGACCCAGTACTTC. It codes for CASSPPVGYQETQYF.

About this clone itself: Because the CDR3's place on the DNA is in doubt, the DNA is left out and the CDR3 is given as listed by TCRdb. The chain recombines TRBV5-1 with TRBJ2-7; the table's D call of TRBD2 was not tested on the DNA. Counting both end residues, the CDR3 totals 14 amino acids. From germline, CDR1 is SGHRS and CDR2 YFSETQ. The CDR3 region is CASSFGSGNYEQYF.

The chain carries TRBV19 and TRBJ1-5; 10 bases fit TRBD1. Germline V gene sequence: CDR1 LNHDA, CDR2 SQIVND (reference sequence). This CDR3 is built from 15 residues. Trimming cost V 6 bases and J 6 bases; bases outside gene matches: 8. CDR3: CASRSGQGQGQPQHF. In nucleotides, the CDR3 is TGTGCCAGTAGATCGGGACAGGGGCAGGGTCAGCCCCAGCATTTT.

This chain links TRBV5-1 with TRBJ2-3; TRBD2 agrees at 8 bases. The CDR3 length is 17 residues. The V segment lost 4 bases and the J segment 4 bases; nucleotides outside the gene matches: 14. Per germline, CDR1 SGHRS and CDR2 YFSETQ. Written as DNA, the CDR3 is TGCGCCAGCAGCACTGGGACTAGTTTTAAGATTGCAGATACGCAGTATTTT. Translated: CASSTGTSFKIADTQYF. The complete variable domain, with remaining parts taken from reference TRBV5-1 and TRBJ2-3, reads KAGVTQTPRYLIKTRGQQVTLSCSPISGHRSVSWYQQTPGQGLQFLFEYFSETQRNKGNFPGRFSGRQFSNSRSEMNVSTLELGDSALYLCASSTGTSFKIADTQYFGPGTRLTVL.

The chain combines TRBV30 with TRBJ1-5, with 8 positions matching TRBD1. The J segment lost 6 bases and the V segment lost 2 bases, leaving 6 bases of the junction unmatched. The CDR3 contains 14 residues. CDR1 is GTSNPN and CDR2 is SVGIG in the germline V gene (reference sequence). Here the CDR3 reads CAWSIGQGFQPQHF. CDR3 coding DNA: TGTGCCTGGAGTATAGGACAGGGCTTTCAGCCCCAGCATTTT.

The V gene is TRBV25-1, the J gene TRBJ1-2, with D uncertain. The germline gives CDR1 MGHDK, CDR2 SYGVNS. V was clipped by 4 bases and J by 5 bases, with 11 bases between them. The CDR3 loop spans 13 amino acids. The CDR3 DNA reads TGTGCCAGCAGTGCTTCGATAGAATATGGCTACACCTTC. This encodes CASSASIEYGYTF.

This chain joins TRBV19 and TRBJ2-3; 7 bases are shared with TRBD1. V was clipped by 3 bases and J by 6 bases; unmatched bases: 12. The CDR3 contains 16 residues. Germline CDR1 and CDR2: LNHDA and SQIVND (reference sequence). CDR3 sequence (DNA): TGTGCCAGTAGTATTTACAGGGGCACCATACTGGATACGCAGTATTTT. As protein: CASSIYRGTILDTQYF. Supplemented by reference TRBV19 and TRBJ2-3, the full variable domain reads DGGITQSPKYLFRKEGQNVTLSCEQNLNHDAMYWYRQDPGQGLRLIYYSQIVNDFQKGDIAEGYSVSREKKESFPLTVTSAQKNPTAFYLCASSIYRGTILDTQYFGPGTRLTVL.

Only one count was recorded for this clone. The V gene is TRBV10-3, the J gene TRBJ1-2; TRBD1 is a possible D gene (6 bases). V lost 2 bases, J lost 5 bases, and 15 bases lay in between. Germline CDR1 is ENHRY and CDR2 is SYGVKD. The CDR3 runs to 15 residues. The CDR3 reads CAISELPQGPYGYTF. As DNA, the CDR3 is TGTGCCATCAGTGAGCTACCCCAGGGGCCTTATGGCTACACCTTC.

J is TRBJ2-7 and V is TRBV2; 7 bases agree with TRBD2. The CDR3 is 12 amino acids. Germline V gene sequence: CDR1 SNHLY, CDR2 FYNNEI. J lost 3 bases, V lost 5 bases, and 1 base had no gene match. CDR3: CASSLADYEQYF. The CDR3 DNA reads as TGTGCCAGCAGTCTAGCGGACTACGAGCAGTACTTC.

This clone was seen a single time. This sequence joins TRBV6-6 and TRBJ1-5, with TRBD1 as a possible D gene (6 bases). The CDR3 has 14 residues. Germline CDR1 and CDR2: MNHNY and SVGAGI (reference sequence). V lost 2 bases and J lost 1, with 6 bases in between. Here the CDR3 reads CASSYRGSNQPQHF. CDR3 nucleotide sequence: TGTGCCAGCAGTTACAGGGGGAGCAATCAGCCCCAGCATTTT.

A few counts support this clone. This rearrangement joins TRBV28 to TRBJ1-1; D uncertain. The germline gives CDR1 MDHEN, CDR2 SYDVKM. There are 15 residues in the CDR3. V lost 2 bases, J lost 3 bases, and 13 bases lay in between. The CDR3 coding sequence is TGTGCCAGCAGTTTACAGGTCAGCACATACACTGAAGCTTTCTTT. Encoded protein: CASSLQVSTYTEAFF.

The chain recombines TRBV29-1 with TRBJ1-1, with TRBD1 matching over 10 bases. After removal of 6 bases from V and 5 bases from J, the junction contained 9 bases not matched to a gene. The germline V gene has CDR1 SQVTM and CDR2 ANQGSEA. The CDR3 sequence is 14 residues long. Here the CDR3 reads CSVGPTGGWTEAFF. The CDR3 nucleotides are TGCAGCGTGGGGCCGACAGGGGGCTGGACTGAAGCTTTCTTT.

The rearrangement uses TRBV9 and TRBJ1-6; D call uncertain. Per germline, CDR1 SGDLS and CDR2 YYNGEE. Trimming cost V 4 bases and J 2 bases, with 7 bases left between them. The length of the CDR3 is 14 residues. CDR3 bases: TGTGCCAGCAGCCCTCTAGCCTATAATTCACCCCTCCACTTT. It encodes CASSPLAYNSPLHF.

The DNA for the CDR3 is TGCGCCAGCAGCCCGTGGGGGAGGGCCACTAATGAAAAACTGTTTTTT. Its protein product is CASSPWGRATNEKLFF. This chain uses TRBV5-1 with TRBJ1-4, with a weak D call TRBD1 (5 bases). CDR1 is SGHRS and CDR2 is YFSETQ in the germline V gene. Trimming removed 4 bases from V and 2 bases from J, with 15 bases in between. This CDR3 has 16 amino acids.

The chain recombines TRBV28 with TRBJ1-2, with 7 bases matching TRBD1. The V gene's germline CDR1 is MDHEN and CDR2 SYDVKM. Trimming at V came to 3 bases and at J to 5 bases, leaving 6 bases not matched to a gene. This CDR3 is 14 amino acids long. Here the CDR3 DNA reads TGTGCCAGCAGTTTGAACGACAGGGTTTATGGCTACACCTTC. This gives the protein CASSLNDRVYGYTF.

This clone was counted a single time. This sequence joins TRBV5-1 and TRBJ1-4; 9 bases agree with TRBD1. Unmatched junction bases numbered 2, after V lost 4 bases and J lost 4 bases. The V gene's germline CDR1 is SGHRS and CDR2 YFSETQ. The CDR3 is made up of 14 amino acids. The CDR3, as DNA: TGCGCCAGCAGCCAGGGACAGGGTAATGAAAAACTGTTTTTT. This translates into CASSQGQGNEKLFF. Drawing the rest from reference TRBV5-1 and TRBJ1-4, the complete variable domain is KAGVTQTPRYLIKTRGQQVTLSCSPISGHRSVSWYQQTPGQGLQFLFEYFSETQRNKGNFPGRFSGRQFSNSRSEMNVSTLELGDSALYLCASSQGQGNEKLFFGSGTQLSVL.

J is TRBJ1-5 and V is TRBV19, with TRBD1 matching 7 bases. The CDR3 is made up of 18 amino acids. J was trimmed by 2 bases and V by 4 bases; bases with no gene match: 14. Germline V gene sequence: CDR1 LNHDA, CDR2 SQIVND (reference sequence). CDR3 nucleotides: TGTGCCAGTAGTACTACTTGGCTTACGCAGGGGGGCAATCAGCCCCAGCATTTT. This codes for CASSTTWLTQGGNQPQHF.

This chain joins TRBV7-2 and TRBJ2-5; a possible D gene is TRBD1 (7 bases). Germline V gene sequence: CDR1 SGHTA, CDR2 FQGNSA. The V gene lost 3 bases and the J gene lost 2 bases, with 10 bases spanning the gap. This CDR3 contains 14 residues. The CDR3 loop is CASSFSGGQETQYF. In DNA form, the CDR3 reads TGTGCCAGCAGCTTTTCAGGGGGGCAAGAGACCCAGTACTTC.

The chain carries TRBV2 and TRBJ2-7, with D tentatively TRBD2 (5 bases). The germline gives CDR1 SNHLY, CDR2 FYNNEI. The CDR3 sequence is 13 residues long. V shed 8 bases and J shed 5 bases, with 16 bases lying between them. The CDR3 region is CASSALAFHEQYF. The DNA of the CDR3 is TGTGCCAGCTCCGCCTTAGCGTTCCACGAGCAGTACTTC.

The chain uses TRBV18 and TRBJ2-1, with 8 nucleotides matching TRBD2. The CDR3 totals 15 residues. V was clipped by 4 bases and J by 2 bases; unmatched bases: 4. Germline V lookup: CDR1 KGHSH, CDR2 LQKENI. The CDR3 region has the DNA TGTGCCAGCTCACTACGGGAGGGACCCTACAATGAGCAGTTCTTC. Translated, it gives CASSLREGPYNEQFF.

V is TRBV6-1 and J is TRBJ2-5, with TRBD1 identical over 8 bases. J lost 4 bases, V lost 2 bases, and 6 bases had no gene match. CDR1 is MNHNS, CDR2 SASEGT, per germline. The CDR3 spans 15 residues. The CDR3 DNA is TGTGCCAGCAGTGAACAGGGGGCCAGGCGAGAGACCCAGTACTTC. Translating it yields CASSEQGARRETQYF.

This sequence joins TRBV27 and TRBJ2-5; 9 bases map to TRBD2. The DNA end favors TRBJ2-7, so the J call may be wrong. Germline CDR1 is MNHEY and CDR2 is SMNVEV (reference sequence). There are 16 residues in the CDR3. The CDR3 region is CASSSSSGEVQHEQYF. The DNA for the CDR3 is TGTGCCAGCAGTTCCTCTAGCGGGGAAGTGCAGCACGAGCAGTACTTC.